What follows describes a single TCR beta chain. The sample originates from a study of sequential checkpoint blockade in melanoma. Only in-frame clones appear in the TCRdb table, and some are missing; sequencing was by immunoSEQ multiplex PCR. Of more than 9,500 clones in the sample, approximately 80% were seen once. The trim removed 5 bases at V and 7 bases at J, leaving 14 bases unmatched. Germline assignment: CDR1 MDHEN and CDR2 SYDVKM. There are 15 residues in the CDR3. Treatment: randomized to nivolumab then ipilimumab (arm A) or the reverse (arm B). V usage is TRBV28 and J usage is TRBJ2-7; 7 bases line up with TRBD2. The material was CD8+ T cells sorted from blood (inferred from file names), obtained from a patient given nivolumab and ipilimumab in sequence. The receptor's source is a human donor with melanoma. CDR3 coding DNA: TGTGCCAGCAGTCTCCGGGACTACCGTCTGGGAGAGCAGTACTTC. Translating it yields CASSLRDYRLGEQYF.